The 27 T cell receptor beta chains below all came from one sample that was sequenced in a study of T cell responses to AZD1222 COVID-19 vaccine. Generated by immunoSEQ multiplex PCR, the TCRdb table keeps only in-frame clones and is missing some. This table has about 99,000 clones, approximately 86% appearing once. The sample consisted of peripheral blood, taken 28 days after the second dose of the MenACWY control vaccine. These receptors were collected from an adult who received the MenACWY meningococcal vaccine as a control.

A few counts support this clone. This chain links TRBV10-3 with TRBJ2-7; 9 bases map to TRBD1. Per the germline V gene, CDR1 is ENHRY and CDR2 is SYGVKD. The CDR3 spans 15 residues. The V and J ends lost 4 bases and 3 bases, in that order; junction bases with no gene match: 7. As DNA, the CDR3 is TGTGCCATCAGTGCTACCGGGACAGGGCACTACGAGCAGTACTTC. Encoded protein: CAISATGTGHYEQYF.

In its sample, this clone was seen many times. The rearrangement joins TRBV27 to TRBJ1-3; D is unclear. This CDR3 contains 15 residues. V dropped 2 bases and J dropped 1 base, with 9 bases sitting between them. Germline V CDR1 and CDR2: MNHEY, SMNVEV (reference sequence). The CDR3: CASSLTRASGNTIYF. The CDR3 coding sequence is TGTGCCAGCAGTTTAACGAGGGCTTCTGGAAACACCATATATTTT.

The chain uses TRBV5-6 and TRBJ2-3; perhaps TRBD1 as D (6 bases). The CDR3 runs to 15 residues. Germline assignment: CDR1 SGHDT and CDR2 YYEEEE. V was shortened by 4 bases and J by 9 bases, with 21 bases between the two germline ends. This CDR3 is CASSDPYRARRTQYF. In DNA form, the CDR3 reads TGTGCCAGCAGCGACCCCTACAGGGCCCGGAGGACGCAGTATTTT.

The chain recombines TRBV5-5 with TRBJ2-3, with D possibly TRBD2 on 6 matching bases. The CDR3 is 13 residues long. Trimming removed 4 bases from V and 6 bases from J, with 12 bases in between. Germline-derived CDR1 and CDR2 are SGHKS and YYEKEE (reference sequence). The CDR3 reads CASSTEGRDTQYF. The DNA of the CDR3 is TGTGCCAGCAGCACGGAAGGGAGGGATACGCAGTATTTT. The full variable domain, in which reference TRBV5-5 and TRBJ2-3 provide the parts outside the CDR3, is DAGVTQSPTHLIKTRGQQVTLRCSPISGHKSVSWYQQVLGQGPQFIFQYYEKEERGRGNFPDRFSARQFPNYSSELNVNALLLGDSALYLCASSTEGRDTQYFGPGTRLTVL.

This clone was recorded only once. This chain joins TRBV6-4 and TRBJ2-3; D unresolved. Germline V lookup: CDR1 MRHNA, CDR2 SNTAGT. This CDR3 is 13 amino acids long. Trimming took 5 bases from V and 5 from J, leaving 11 bases between them. The CDR3 DNA reads TGTGCCAGCAGTTTAACCCCCGGAGATACGCAGTATTTT. Protein: CASSLTPGDTQYF.

As concerns this clone: At one end, the junction sequence differs from germline, possibly due to a read error. The chain is built from TRBV7-8 and TRBJ2-1, with 9 bases identical to TRBD2. The CDR3 totals 18 residues. Germline V gene lookup returns CDR1 SGHVS and CDR2 FQNEAQ. CDR3 in DNA: TGTGCCAGCAGCCTAGCCGGCTGGTCTAGCGGGGAGAACAATGAGCAGTTCTTC. This gives the protein CASSLAGWSSGENNEQFF.

The chain uses TRBV6-5 and TRBJ1-3, with D unclear. The germline CDR1 and CDR2 sequences are MNHEY and SVGAGI. The V and J ends lost 0 bases and 2 bases respectively, with 8 bases between them. The CDR3 loop spans 15 amino acids. This CDR3 is CASSYSGRTGNTIYF. The DNA of the CDR3 is TGTGCCAGCAGTTACTCCGGGAGGACTGGAAACACCATATATTTT.

This chain joins TRBV2 and TRBJ2-2; D remains ambiguous. From germline, CDR1 is SNHLY and CDR2 FYNNEI. Trimming removed 3 bases from V and 1 base from J, with 9 bases in between. This CDR3 region has 15 residues. CDR3 in amino acids: CASSEETENTGELFF. The CDR3 coding sequence is TGTGCCAGCAGTGAGGAGACCGAGAACACCGGGGAGCTGTTTTTT.

The chain uses TRBV7-8 and TRBJ2-3; 9 bases fit TRBD1. With 1 base clipped from V and 0 bases from J, the junction kept 2 bases outside the gene matches. This CDR3 region has 16 residues. Germline CDR1 reads SGHVS; CDR2 reads FQNEAQ. The CDR3 nucleotides are TGTGCCAGCAGCTTAGGGACAGGGGCTAGCACAGATACGCAGTATTTT. Residues: CASSLGTGASTDTQYF.

V gene TRBV6-2 or TRBV6-3 combines with J gene TRBJ2-5, with 7 bases aligning to TRBD2. Losses at the gene ends were 4 bases for V and 3 bases for J; bases not matched to a gene: 14. The V gene's germline CDR1 is MNHEY and CDR2 SVGEGT. The CDR3 is 17 amino acids. CDR3 in amino acids: CASSFPGGIRFEETQYF. CDR3 sequence (DNA): TGTGCCAGCAGTTTTCCCGGGGGGATACGTTTCGAAGAGACCCAGTACTTC.

The chain joins TRBV2 to TRBJ2-1, with D perhaps matching TRBD1 (6 bases). V dropped 6 bases and J dropped 2 bases, with 14 bases sitting between them. There are 15 residues in the CDR3. The V gene's germline CDR1 is SNHLY and CDR2 FYNNEI. This CDR3 reads CASRPGRGTYNEQFF. The CDR3 DNA reads TGTGCCAGCAGGCCAGGCAGGGGAACCTACAATGAGCAGTTCTTC.

The chain employs TRBV7-6 and TRBJ1-2; D possibly corresponds to TRBD1 (6 bases). CDR3 length equals 14 residues. V gave up 5 bases and J gave up 4 bases, with 14 bases separating them. Germline V gene data show CDR1 as SGHVS and CDR2 as FNYEAQ. The CDR3 sequence is CASSEGGTLYGYTF. DNA of the CDR3: TGTGCCAGCAGCGAGGGGGGGACCCTCTATGGCTACACCTTC.

The gene calls are TRBV18 and TRBJ1-5; 8 bases align to TRBD1. V shed 4 bases, J shed 4 bases, and the junction held 9 bases outside the gene matches. The CDR3 length is 16 residues. The germline CDR1 and CDR2 sequences are KGHSH and LQKENI. CDR3 amino acids: CASSREMGQVNQPQHF. CDR3 sequence (DNA): TGTGCCAGCTCACGAGAAATGGGACAGGTAAATCAGCCCCAGCATTTT.

The rearrangement links TRBV27 to TRBJ2-2; maybe TRBD1 (5 bases). Germline-derived CDR1 and CDR2 are MNHEY and SMNVEV (reference sequence). Trimming took off 6 bases at V and 2 bases at J, with 13 bases between the two ends. The CDR3 consists of 15 residues. The chain's CDR3 is CASSSSGPNTGELFF. CDR3 bases: TGTGCCAGCAGCAGTTCAGGGCCCAACACCGGGGAGCTGTTTTTT.

The CDR3 sequence: CASSRLAANQETQYF. The CDR3 coding sequence is TGTGCCAGCAGCCGCCTAGCGGCAAACCAAGAGACCCAGTACTTC. This rearrangement joins TRBV7-2 to TRBJ2-5, with 7 nucleotides matching TRBD2. J gave up 0 bases and V 5 bases, and 6 bases lay outside the gene matches. The germline V gene encodes CDR1 SGHTA and CDR2 FQGNSA. The CDR3 is 15 amino acids.

The CDR3 DNA reads as TGCAGCGTCACACAACAGGGGACTAATGAAAAACTGTTTTTT. Its translation: CSVTQQGTNEKLFF. J is TRBJ1-4 and V is TRBV29-1; 7 nucleotides match TRBD1. With 6 bases clipped from V and 2 bases from J, the junction kept 6 bases outside the gene matches. Germline assignment: CDR1 SQVTM and CDR2 ANQGSEA. The CDR3 covers 14 residues.

V usage is TRBV27 and J usage is TRBJ2-7, with 8 bases lining up with TRBD2. This CDR3 has 15 amino acids. Germline CDR1 reads MNHEY; CDR2 reads SMNVEV (reference sequence). Losses at the gene ends were 2 bases for V and 0 bases for J; bases not matched to a gene: 3. The CDR3 DNA follows: TGTGCCAGCAGTTTAACACTAGCGGTCTCCTACGAGCAGTACTTC. Encoded protein: CASSLTLAVSYEQYF.

This sequence joins TRBV24-1 and TRBJ2-7; D unclear. The length of the CDR3 is 11 residues. The germline V and J ends were trimmed by 8 bases and 7 bases, with 11 bases remaining between them. The germline V gene has CDR1 KGHDR and CDR2 SFDVKD. The CDR3 loop reads CATTLVGEQYF. In nucleotides, the CDR3 is TGTGCCACCACATTAGTTGGGGAGCAGTACTTC.

This clone was seen more than once but under ten times. This chain joins TRBV7-8 and TRBJ2-5; D ambiguous. This CDR3 is built from 11 residues. V dropped 5 bases and J dropped 6 bases, with 7 bases sitting between them. In germline, CDR1 is SGHVS, CDR2 FQNEAQ. CDR3 DNA sequence: TGTGCCAGCAGCCCCGGCCAGACCCAGTACTTC. Its translation is CASSPGQTQYF.

The rearrangement links TRBV7-9 to TRBJ1-1; D gene uncertain. The CDR3 has 15 residues. V was cut by 5 bases and J by 8 bases, with 21 bases left in between. Germline V gives CDR1 SEHNR, CDR2 FQNEAQ (reference sequence). This chain's CDR3 is CASSNSRFAAGEAFF. In DNA form, the CDR3 reads TGTGCCAGCAGCAACAGCAGGTTCGCAGCCGGCGAAGCTTTCTTT.

The genes are TRBV19 and TRBJ1-4; D is unresolved. This CDR3 is built from 14 residues. In germline, CDR1 is LNHDA, CDR2 SQIVND (reference sequence). Trimming shortened V by 10 bases and J by 5 bases, and 17 bases separated the two germline ends. CDR3 DNA sequence: TGTGCCACCTCACAAATGCGGACGAATGAAAAACTGTTTTTT. It translates to CATSQMRTNEKLFF.

V gene TRBV7-2 combines with J gene TRBJ2-7, with D unresolved. The CDR3 runs to 14 residues. The V and J ends lost 5 bases and 0 bases respectively, with 11 bases between them. CDR1 and CDR2 (germline): SGHTA, FQGNSA. The CDR3 nucleotides read TGTGCCAGCAGCGTTCGACAAAGCTCCTACGAGCAGTACTTC. It specifies CASSVRQSSYEQYF.

This chain connects TRBV6-2 or TRBV6-3 to TRBJ2-7; 7 nucleotides match TRBD1. The V gene end was trimmed by 0 bases and the J gene end by 7 bases; junction bases not matched to a gene: 12. This CDR3 contains 16 residues. CDR1 and CDR2 from the germline V gene are MNHEY and SVGEGT. CDR3 sequence (DNA): TGTGCCAGCAGTTACTCCCCCTGGGCCCAGGGGGATGAGCAGTACTTC. It yields the protein CASSYSPWAQGDEQYF.

V and J are TRBV28 and TRBJ1-5; TRBD1 agrees at 8 bases. Trimming removed 1 base from V and 3 bases from J; junction bases left unmatched: 2. Germline V lookup: CDR1 MDHEN, CDR2 SYDVKM. The length of the CDR3 is 15 residues. CDR3 region: CASSLSGQVNQPQHF. In DNA form, the CDR3 reads TGTGCCAGCAGTTTATCGGGACAGGTCAATCAGCCCCAGCATTTT.

The chain carries TRBV5-5 and TRBJ1-6; D is undetermined. The CDR3 consists of 12 residues. Trimming cost V 0 bases and J 10 bases, with 5 bases left between them. The germline gives CDR1 SGHKS, CDR2 YYEKEE (reference sequence). The CDR3 coding sequence is TGTGCCAGCAGCTTGGACGGGTCACCCCTCCACTTT. It is translated as CASSLDGSPLHF.

V gene TRBV11-3 combines with J gene TRBJ2-1; possibly TRBD1 or TRBD2 for D (7 bases each). The CDR3 has 16 residues. Trimming left V 0 bases short and J 4 bases short, with 13 bases between. Germline V gives CDR1 SGHNT, CDR2 YENEEA. The CDR3: CASSLEGRGGYNEQFF. The CDR3 DNA sequence: TGTGCCAGCAGCTTAGAGGGCAGGGGGGGATACAATGAGCAGTTCTTC.

The sample holds one count of this clone. The CDR3 region has the DNA TGTGCCAGTAGTACCAGGGGATTGTTCGAGCAGTACTTC. Translation: CASSTRGLFEQYF. V is TRBV19 and J is TRBJ2-7; maybe TRBD1 (6 bases). CDR1 is LNHDA and CDR2 is SQIVND in the germline V gene (reference sequence). V was clipped by 4 bases and J by 6 bases, with 13 bases between them. This CDR3 comprises 13 residues.